The clone carrying this T cell receptor (beta chain) was counted at least ten times. This specimen belongs to a study of CD8 T cells in ankylosing spondylitis. TCRdb processed the 5' RACE reads anew with MiXCR; each CDR3 protein has one entry. The table lists roughly 250,000 distinct CDR3 sequences, roughly 8.6% of them singletons. The sequence derives from a male donor with ankylosing spondylitis or in good health (not recorded which). The sequencing sample was made of blood, either unsorted or a sorted T cell fraction (not recorded which).

The CDR3 bases are TGTGCCAGCAGACCCACAGGATTGGGGTCCTACAATGAGCAGTTCTTC. Translation: CASRPTGLGSYNEQFF. The genes are TRBV28 and TRBJ2-1, with D possibly being TRBD1 (5 bases). Germline loops: CDR1 MDHEN, CDR2 SYDVKM. The CDR3 contains 16 residues. V was clipped by 6 bases and J by 1 base, with 16 bases between them.